This entry describes one T cell receptor (beta chain). Its specificity is not known. Additional DNA sequences in this sample encode the identical CDR3. The naive CD8 subset, CD45RO-negative cells positively selected for CCR7, excluded terminally differentiated effector memory CD45RA+ cells. These data originate in a study of shared clonotypes between healthy human individuals. Across the whole study: CD4 naive cells filled three plates per donor, CD4 memory three, CD8 naive two and CD8 memory one.

Per the original data handling: ImmunoSEQ supplied junction-only sequences lacking quality scores, so filtering was different. Profiling relied on immunoSEQ multiplex PCR, and the TCRdb table lists in-frame clones only, not all of them. V and J calls and clone size are those listed in that table; D and trimming were worked out from the DNA. The data show about 820,000 clones, with roughly 92% seen just once and around 24% held by the top ten. Findings and caveats of the study: Clonotype sharing levels among donors were expected to vary with sequencing depth.

The CDR3 extends over 12 amino acids. V lost 3 bases and J 4 bases, leaving 4 bases between the germline ends. The germline V gene encodes CDR1 SGHTA and CDR2 FQGNSA. The clonotype originates from a man aged 25 to 45 in good health. Specimen: naive CD8+ T cells sorted from blood. The chain employs TRBV7-2 and TRBJ2-1, with D hard to call. Here the CDR3 reads CASSLSYNEQFF. DNA for the CDR3: TGTGCCAGCAGCTTGAGTTACAATGAGCAGTTCTTC. Looking up the rest from reference TRBV7-2 and TRBJ2-1 gives the full variable domain: GAGVSQSPSNKVTEKGKDVELRCDPISGHTALYWYRQSLGQGLEFLIYFQGNSAPDKSGLPSDRFSAERTGGSVSTLTIQRTQQEDSAVYLCASSLSYNEQFFGPGTRLTVL.